This TCR beta chain was sequenced in a study of regulatory T cells in long-lasting Graves disease (dated by TCRdb to 2020 to 2023). Study-level background: Patients with newly diagnosed Graves' disease had been on antithyroid drugs for under 3 months. Persistent Graves' disease patients were compared with newly diagnosed Graves' disease patients by peripheral blood TCR sequencing and RNA sequencing. The study was registered as a clinical trial and conducted in China. A total of 33 samples were covered by TCR sequencing, comprising about 13 persistent and around 20 newly diagnosed Graves' disease patients. What the study reported, not specific to this receptor: A larger number of public clonotypes was shared among persistent patients (under 3,000) than among newly diagnosed patients (roughly 1,000). Because the primary lesion, thyroid tissue, could not be accessed, the study looked at peripheral blood alone. As a limitation, the authors acknowledged that the small sample size may reduce accuracy. Sequencing and analysis were restricted to the TCR beta chain. Preferential use of TRBV28, TRBJ1-2 and TRBJ2-5 was observed in persistent disease, whereas TRBV20-1 and TRBJ2-1 were favored in newly diagnosed disease. Lower TCR Shannon entropy and fewer highly expanded clones were observed in persistent Graves' disease patients than in newly diagnosed patients, which suggested clonal expansion.

The receptor library was made with multiplex PCR. Sequencing was carried out with an Illumina HiSeq 4000. To build TCR beta libraries, CDR3 regions were amplified by Arm-PCR using iRepertoire HTBI primers. Before sequencing, the PCR products underwent gel purification. In the original analysis: A total of some 65 TRBV and about 13 TRBJ segments were identified across samples and were used for gene usage analysis of CDR3 amino acid clonotypes. COPE and FqMerger were used to merge the filtered high-quality paired reads into contigs. BLAST was used to align contigs to IMGT TRBV, TRBD and TRBJ reference genes, and CDR3 was defined according to IMGT. Any clonotype with a frequency above 0.1% was classified as a highly expanded clone. Shannon entropy was used to measure repertoire diversity, and the Gini coefficient was used to measure V-J evenness. A clonotype found in more than one individual was treated as public. TCRdb reprocessing: public reads trimmed at Q25 with fastp, clones called with MiXCR, in-frame beta chains kept. Rows are unified per CDR3 protein, each entry keeping the most common DNA and genes. TCRdb's processing, not the authors', yielded these V and J calls. This sample is represented by some 340,000 distinct CDR3 sequences; 12% of them were singletons. The ten largest make up under 20% of the sample.

CDR1 and CDR2 (SGHTA, FQGNSA) derive from the germline V gene. The CDR3 holds 16 amino acids from the cysteine to the phenylalanine. Just CDR3 DNA is preserved here, 48 bases in frame from base 1. From V the trimming removes 4 bases and from J it removes 6 bases, while the gene matches leave 9 bases of the junction unaccounted for. The time point label, as the study defines it: newly diagnosed GD, antithyroid drugs for less than 3 months. For both TCR sequencing and RNA sequencing, RNA was extracted from PBMCs using TRIzol. The diagnosis of Graves' disease was made according to American Thyroid Association guidelines. Patients were recruited from an endocrinology department in Xi'an, China. From each patient, around 9.3 milliliters of peripheral blood was collected into an EDTA anticoagulant tube. Ficoll Paque Plus density gradient separation was used to isolate PBMCs, and no further T cell sorting was performed. An Agilent 2100 Bioanalyzer and agarose gel were used to check RNA quality, and a NanoDrop 2000 was used to measure RNA concentration.

This clonotype was observed many times. The specificity of this receptor is unknown. Base quality data are lacking; no much larger clone is found one base away. These sequences were also reported in another study, on T cells in Graves' hyperthyroidism and ophthalmopathy. The second paper further reports: A patient counted as having stable Graves' hyperthyroidism if no progression to ophthalmopathy occurred over 18 months of follow-up. Hyperthyroidism patients were aged 18 to 65 years and newly diagnosed, with disease duration of less than 2 months. Any patient with an uncontrolled infection, another autoimmune disease, pregnancy or lactation was excluded. Diagnoses were established on the basis of clinical symptoms, serum thyroxine and TRAb, thyroid ultrasound, and orbital computed tomography. The TCR CDR3 was subjected to a first round of RT-PCR using the HTBI primer set and the Qiagen OneStep RT-PCR kit. Most expanded thyroid clonotypes (frequency above 0.001) were also found in blood, which suggests that blood repertoires may mirror thyroid immune responses. Ophthalmopathy was separated from stable hyperthyroidism by a 13 V-J signature model, with 85% to 90% sensitivity and around 81% specificity obtained in cross-validation and 80%/75% obtained in testing. During validation, the model predicted progression to ophthalmopathy a median of around six months ahead of onset, with roughly 65% sensitivity and roughly 72% specificity. To identify distinguishing TCR V-J signatures, a discovery cohort of 90 to 100 patients was used, comprising 40 to 45 with Graves' ophthalmopathy and some 60 with stable Graves' hyperthyroidism. Whether ophthalmopathy could be predicted prospectively was tested in an independent validation cohort made up of 18 to 20 hyperthyroidism patients plus 17 patients who later progressed to ophthalmopathy. The 75 to 100 discovery patients were divided at random into training and test sets in a 7:3 ratio. The study also compared thyroid tissue and blood T-cell repertoires from 5 to 7 Graves' hyperthyroidism patients. Once sampling was done, hyperthyroidism patients were given methimazole at a starting dose of 30 mg daily, whereas ophthalmopathy patients were given high-dose intravenous methylprednisolone. The libraries were constructed in a second round of multiplex PCR and then size-selected and purified. Paired-end sequencing of the libraries was performed with 100 bp reads on an Illumina HiSeq2000. Raw data were processed with SOAPnuke, discarding reads with adapters, uncalled bases, mean Phred below 15, or no exact constant-primer or identifier match. High-quality paired reads were merged with COPE v1.2.5, and unique nucleotide sequences were defined as clonotypes. MiTCR v1.1 was used to align the clonotypes against IMGT TRBV, TRBD and TRBJ reference segments. Analysis was restricted to V-J combinations with a frequency above 0.0001, which covered 99% to 99.2% of repertoires. The TCS score was defined as F50 (clonal expansion) divided by E x V (chaos), with BLOSUM62-based TCRdist calculated between CDR3 peptides within each V-J. Welch's t-statistics and random forest reduced fewer than 600 V-J features to roughly 13, which were used in a naive Bayes classifier (R e1071). Sample size was not statistically predetermined, and investigators were not blinded to group allocation. The paper reports TCR Vbeta CDR3 sequencing of over 120 peripheral blood samples: under 45 ophthalmopathy, 70 to 85 hyperthyroidism and approximately 17 progressor patients.

The chain couples TRBV7-2 to TRBJ2-3; 11 bases in the junction line up with TRBD2. The sample in question was peripheral blood mononuclear cells (PBMCs), obtained at new diagnosis, from a patient treated with antithyroid drugs. The sequence was obtained from a woman younger than 30 with Graves disease. Donor details come from another sample of the same person, matched by shared clones. CDR3 protein: CASSYLSGGALDTQYF. The nucleotide sequence reads TGTGCCAGCAGCTACCTTAGCGGGGGGGCTTTGGATACGCAGTATTTT.